This T cell receptor beta chain comes out of a study of tumor and adjacent non-tumor tissue in lung cancer. Turning to the study itself: Stage I to III disease affected approximately 11 men and 5 women aged about 31 to 80.

About this clonotype: A read error may produce the germline difference seen at one junction end.

Three rounds of nested PCR, following a modified ARM-PCR protocol, produced the TCRbeta library. MiXCR, run by TCRdb on the multiplex PCR reads, gives a single entry per CDR3 protein. This table holds about 100,000 distinct CDR3 sequences, over 55% found once. RNA was extracted from bulk tissue without any cell sorting. The normal lung tissue was taken more than 3 cm from the tumor edge. Material for sequencing was distant non-tumor lung tissue. The TCR was taken from a man younger than 45 with non-small cell lung cancer.

The CDR3 nucleotides are TGCGCCAGCAGCCGAGTTCCATGGACTTCACCCCTCCACTTC. This encodes CASSRVPWTSPLHF. This chain connects TRBV4-1 to TRBJ1-6; no firm D call. From germline, CDR1 is MGHRA and CDR2 YSYEKL. The CDR3 covers 14 residues.